This paragraph covers one TCR beta chain sequence. Its antigen is still unknown. Base-call qualities are not available, and no considerably larger clone is one nucleotide away. These data belong to a study of T cells in Graves' hyperthyroidism and ophthalmopathy (dated by TCRdb to between 2018 and 2021). Broadly, across the study: Peripheral blood was collected at initial diagnosis, before any treatment. A discovery cohort of approximately 97 patients, roughly 45 with Graves' ophthalmopathy and about 58 with stable Graves' hyperthyroidism, was used to find distinguishing TCR V-J signatures. An independent validation cohort of around 19 hyperthyroidism patients and approximately 16 patients who later progressed to ophthalmopathy tested prospective prediction of ophthalmopathy. The roughly 100 discovery patients were randomly split 7:3 into training and test sets. The study also compared thyroid tissue and blood T-cell repertoires from roughly 6 Graves' hyperthyroidism patients. After sampling, hyperthyroidism patients received methimazole starting at 30 mg daily, and ophthalmopathy patients received high-dose intravenous methylprednisolone. The paper describes TCR Vbeta CDR3 sequencing of 140 or so peripheral blood samples, made up of some 40 ophthalmopathy patients, some 76 hyperthyroidism patients and roughly 17 progressor patients.

CDR1 is given as SGHDT and CDR2 as YYEEEE, both from the germline V gene. V is pared back by 1 base and J by 0 bases, with 11 bases lying between the germline termini. The CDR3 numbers 16 residues from cysteine through phenylalanine. The retained sequence is limited to the CDR3, 48 bases, with the frame set at the first base. Overall results and qualifications from the work: No statistical method was used to set the sample size in advance, and investigators knew the group allocation. Most expanded thyroid clonotypes (frequency above 0.001) were also detected in blood, a finding suggesting that blood repertoires may reflect thyroid immune responses. In validation, the model predicted progression to ophthalmopathy with 55% to 71% sensitivity and 72% to 75% specificity, a median of 6.5 months before onset. A model built on a 13 V-J signature distinguished ophthalmopathy from stable hyperthyroidism, reaching 85% to 90% sensitivity and around 81% specificity in cross-validation and 80%/75% in testing.

TCR beta CDR3 regions were amplified from RNA transcripts. The first round of RT-PCR for the TCR CDR3 was performed with the HTBI primer set and the Qiagen OneStep RT-PCR kit. The libraries were constructed in a second round of multiplex PCR and then size-selected and purified. Paired-end sequencing of the libraries was performed with 100 bp reads on an Illumina HiSeq2000. In the original analysis: SOAPnuke was used to process the raw data, with reads discarded if the reads contained adapters or uncalled bases, had a mean Phred below 15, or lacked an exact constant-primer or identifier match. COPE v1.2.5 was used to merge high-quality paired reads, and clonotypes were defined as unique nucleotide sequences. MiTCR v1.1 was used to align clonotypes to the IMGT TRBV, TRBD and TRBJ reference segments. Only V-J combinations with frequency above 0.0001, covering 99% to 99.2% of repertoires, were analysed. The TCS score was defined as the ratio of F50 (clonal expansion) to E x V (chaos), calculated using BLOSUM62-based TCRdist between CDR3 peptides within each V-J. Welch's t-statistics and random forest reduced 500 to 650 V-J features to roughly 13, which were used in a naive Bayes classifier (R e1071). The public reads were reanalyzed by TCRdb: fastp trimming at Q25, MiXCR alignment, in-frame beta chains only. When rows share a CDR3 protein, they turn into one entry using the most common DNA and genes. None of the V and J calls come from the authors' own analysis; TCRdb made them. For this sample there are about 340,000 distinct CDR3 sequences; roughly 20% appear just once. Around 47% of the sample lies in the top ten.

Graves' hyperthyroidism was defined as stable when no progression to ophthalmopathy occurred over 18 months of follow-up. The hyperthyroidism patients were between 18 and 65 years old and newly diagnosed, with a disease duration of less than 2 months. Exclusion was applied to patients with uncontrolled infections, other autoimmune diseases, pregnancy or lactation. Clinical symptoms, serum thyroxine and TRAb, thyroid ultrasound, and orbital computed tomography formed the basis for the diagnoses. Ficoll-Paque density gradient centrifugation was used to isolate PBMCs from about 9.4 ml of fresh peripheral blood. Trizol reagent was used to extract total RNA, and RNA quality was then checked on an Agilent 2100 Bioanalyzer.

The clonotype was recovered from a woman aged 45-59 years with Graves' hyperthyroidism. The rearrangement joined TRBV5-6 to TRBJ1-5; TRBD1 is possibly the D segment (6 matching bases). The sequencing input was blood. The CDR3 protein is CASSLRRGVSNQPQHF. The DNA reads as follows: TGTGCCAGCAGCTTGCGCAGGGGCGTTAGCAATCAGCCCCAGCATTTT.